These 15 T cell receptor beta chains came from one sample sequenced in a study of cytomegalovirus exposure and HLA in healthy donors. This table comes from immunoSEQ multiplex PCR, and its TCRdb copy is limited to in-frame clones, with some not included. The data contain tens of thousands of clones, approximately 92% of them singletons. Sequencing was carried out using PBMCs. Receptors originate from a man aged 18 to 30 in good health and CMV-seronegative.

CDR3 coding DNA: TGTGCCAGCAGCCAGGCAGGGGGTACCTATGGCTACACCTTC. This gives the protein CASSQAGGTYGYTF. This chain uses TRBV28 with TRBJ1-2; 7 positions agree with TRBD1. The CDR3 consists of 14 residues. Germline CDR1 MDHEN, CDR2 SYDVKM. V was pared by 6 bases and J by 4 bases, with 8 bases of the junction left unmatched.

The rearrangement uses TRBV5-1 and TRBJ2-1; 10 nucleotides match TRBD2. This CDR3 contains 16 residues. CDR1 is SGHRS and CDR2 is YFSETQ in the germline V gene. V lost 3 bases and J lost 2; bases outside the gene matches: 5. The CDR3 here is CASSSRTSGPYNEQFF. Written as DNA, the CDR3 is TGCGCCAGCAGCTCCAGGACTAGCGGCCCCTACAATGAGCAGTTCTTC.

CDR3: CASSQDSGGISYNEQFF. CDR3 coding DNA: TGTGCCAGCAGCCAGGATAGCGGGGGGATCTCCTACAATGAGCAGTTCTTC. J is TRBJ2-1 and V is TRBV4-2; 10 nucleotides align to TRBD2. Per germline, CDR1 LGHNA and CDR2 YNFKEQ. The CDR3 has 17 amino acids. Unmatched junction bases numbered 5, after V lost 3 bases and J lost 0 bases.

The CDR3 DNA reads as TGTGCCAGCTCACCGAATGAGGGAGCGAGCAATCAGCCCCAGCATTTT. It is translated as CASSPNEGASNQPQHF. V gene TRBV18 combines with J gene TRBJ1-5; unclear D gene. V dropped 3 bases and J dropped 1 base, with 13 bases sitting between them. The length of the CDR3 is 16 residues. Germline V lookup: CDR1 KGHSH, CDR2 LQKENI.

This chain connects TRBV7-2 to TRBJ2-3, with D uncertain. The V end lost 5 bases, the J end lost 7 bases, and 13 bases lay between the germline ends. The CDR3 sequence is 13 residues long. Germline V gene sequence: CDR1 SGHTA, CDR2 FQGNSA. Here the CDR3 reads CASSRPLVNTQYF. The CDR3 DNA follows: TGTGCCAGCAGCCGACCCCTAGTGAATACGCAGTATTTT. The whole variable domain, filled in from reference TRBV7-2 and TRBJ2-3, reads GAGVSQSPSNKVTEKGKDVELRCDPISGHTALYWYRQSLGQGLEFLIYFQGNSAPDKSGLPSDRFSAERTGGSVSTLTIQRTQQEDSAVYLCASSRPLVNTQYFGPGTRLTVL.

V gene TRBV21-1 combines with J gene TRBJ1-1; TRBD1, the table's D call, lacks a check against the DNA. TRBV21-1 is classified as a pseudogene. The CDR3 runs 15 residues. DNA for the CDR3: TGTGCCAGCAGCAAAGAAGGACAGGGTGGCACTGAAGCTTTCTTT. Translating gives CASSKEGQGGTEAFF.

The CDR3 loop is CASSQSGNTEAFF. CDR3 nucleotide sequence: TGTGCCAGCAGTCAATCGGGAAACACTGAAGCTTTCTTT. V and J are TRBV2 and TRBJ1-1; D ambiguous. Trimming shortened V by 5 bases and J by 2 bases, and 9 bases separated the two germline ends. Per germline, CDR1 SNHLY and CDR2 FYNNEI. The CDR3 runs to 13 residues.

V gene TRBV2 combines with J gene TRBJ2-1; the D is unclear. The V gene lost 6 bases and the J gene lost 4 bases, with 16 bases spanning the gap. The CDR3 totals 15 residues. The germline V gene has CDR1 SNHLY and CDR2 FYNNEI. The DNA for the CDR3 is TGTGCCAGCAGAGTCCAGGATCGCGCTTACAATGAGCAGTTCTTC. Amino acids: CASRVQDRAYNEQFF.

This clone was seen only a few times. J is TRBJ2-3 and V is TRBV5-4; possibly TRBD1 for D (6 bases). Germline CDR1 SGHNT, CDR2 YYREEE (reference sequence). This CDR3 region has 16 residues. Trimming took 4 bases from V and 4 from J, leaving 19 bases between them. The CDR3 coding sequence is TGTGCCAGCAGCCCATCTAGGGGGTTAGCCCCAGATACGCAGTATTTT. Translating it yields CASSPSRGLAPDTQYF.

The CDR3 loop is CASEPGQGLEQYF. DNA for the CDR3: TGTGCCAGTGAGCCGGGACAGGGACTCGAGCAGTACTTC. The V call is TRBV6-6, the J call TRBJ2-7, with 9 bases aligning to TRBD1. V was clipped by 9 bases and J by 6 bases; unmatched bases: 9. This CDR3 is 13 amino acids long. CDR1 and CDR2 from the germline V gene are MNHNY and SVGAGI (reference sequence).

The V call is TRBV27, the J call TRBJ1-2; a possible D gene is TRBD1 (6 bases). Germline V gives CDR1 MNHEY, CDR2 SMNVEV (reference sequence). The CDR3 loop spans 15 amino acids. V was trimmed by 2 bases and J by 4 bases, leaving 14 bases between them. Here the CDR3 DNA reads TGTGCCAGCAGTTTAATTCTCGGCAGGGGCTATGGCTACACCTTC. It yields the protein CASSLILGRGYGYTF.

The chain recombines TRBV9 with TRBJ1-3; D perhaps matches TRBD1 (5 bases). CDR3 length equals 16 residues. The germline V and J ends were trimmed by 4 bases and 6 bases, with 20 bases remaining between them. The germline V gene encodes CDR1 SGDLS and CDR2 YYNGEE. CDR3 sequence (DNA): TGTGCCAGCAGCTCTTCTCCAGGGCAGCTTGAAAACACCATATATTTT. Amino acids: CASSSSPGQLENTIYF.

The chain uses TRBV29-1 and TRBJ1-2; D is unresolved. Germline CDR1 reads SQVTM; CDR2 reads ANQGSEA. The germline V and J ends were trimmed by 6 bases and 2 bases, with 10 bases remaining between them. This CDR3 comprises 12 residues. CDR3 DNA: TGCAGCGTGGTCATGGGCAACTATGGCTACACCTTC. Protein sequence: CSVVMGNYGYTF.

The DNA of the CDR3 is TGTGCCAGCAGCCACAAGGAGGGGACCTACAATGAGCAGTTCTTC. Amino acid sequence: CASSHKEGTYNEQFF. The genes are TRBV7-8 and TRBJ2-1, with D possibly TRBD2 on 6 matching bases. V was clipped by 5 bases and J by 2 bases, with 13 bases between them. This CDR3 is built from 15 residues. Germline CDR1 is SGHVS and CDR2 is FQNEAQ.

The genes are TRBV7-6 and TRBJ1-2; a weak D match, TRBD1 (5 bases). V dropped 1 base and J dropped 3 bases, with 15 bases sitting between them. The CDR3 spans 16 residues. CDR1 SGHVS and CDR2 FNYEAQ come from the germline V gene. CDR3 amino acids: CASSLVDGMTDYGYTF. The CDR3 DNA follows: TGTGCCAGCAGCTTAGTTGATGGGATGACAGACTATGGCTACACCTTC.